The clone carrying this T cell receptor beta chain was seen more than once but under ten times. Each diagnosis drew on symptoms, thyroxine, TRAb, thyroid ultrasound and orbital computed tomography findings. The sample originates from a study of T cells in Graves' hyperthyroidism and ophthalmopathy. This CDR3 has 13 residues. Per germline, CDR1 DFQATT and CDR2 SNEGSKA (reference sequence). V was trimmed by 3 bases and J by 1 base, leaving 9 bases between them. It was RNA transcripts that yielded the amplified TCR beta CDR3 regions. Researchers ran a first-round RT-PCR on the TCR CDR3 using the HTBI primer set. MiXCR, applied by TCRdb to the multiplex PCR reads, yields one record per CDR3 protein. There are roughly 420,000 distinct CDR3 sequences in the sample; 15% to 19% occur only once, and about 14% lies in the top ten.

The clonotype comes from a woman aged 18-29 years with Graves' hyperthyroidism. Sequencing was carried out using blood. This rearrangement joins TRBV20-1 to TRBJ2-5, with D tentatively TRBD1 (6 bases). The CDR3 sequence: CSARRTVQETQYF. Here the CDR3 DNA reads TGCAGTGCTAGGAGGACAGTCCAAGAGACCCAGTACTTC.